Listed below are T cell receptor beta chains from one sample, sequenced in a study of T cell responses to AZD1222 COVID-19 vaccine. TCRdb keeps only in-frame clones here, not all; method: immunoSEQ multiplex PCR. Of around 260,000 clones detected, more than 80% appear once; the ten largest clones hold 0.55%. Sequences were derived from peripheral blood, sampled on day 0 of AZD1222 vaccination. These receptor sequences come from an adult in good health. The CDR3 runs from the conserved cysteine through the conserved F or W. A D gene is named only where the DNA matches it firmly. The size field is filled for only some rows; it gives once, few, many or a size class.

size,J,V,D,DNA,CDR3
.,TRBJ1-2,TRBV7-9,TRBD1,TGTGCCAGCAGTAGCGACAGGGCCTATGGCTACACCTTC,CASSSDRAYGYTF
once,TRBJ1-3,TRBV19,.,TGTGCCAGTAGTCCAACCCTCGGGAGTCAAGGAAACACCATATATTTT,CASSPTLGSQGNTIYF
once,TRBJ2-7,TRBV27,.,TGTGCCAGCAGTCGTAGCTGGAGGGGCCGTAGGGACGAGCAGTACTTC,CASSRSWRGRRDEQYF
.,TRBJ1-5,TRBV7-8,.,TGTGCCAGCAGCTCCCCCGGGGGCCCTCAATCCCCCCAGCATTTT,CASSSPGGPQSPQHF
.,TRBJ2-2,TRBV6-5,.,TGTGCCAGCAGTTACCAGAATACGAACACCGGGGAGCTGTTTTTT,CASSYQNTNTGELFF
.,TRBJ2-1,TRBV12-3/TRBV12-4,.,TGTGCCAGCAGTTTAGGGCAATACAATGAGCAGTTCTTC,CASSLGQYNEQFF
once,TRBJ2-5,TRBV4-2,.,TGTGCCAGCAGCCAACAGGGGTCGGAGAGAGAGACCCAGTACTTC,CASSQQGSERETQYF
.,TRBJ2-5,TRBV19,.,TGTGCCAGTAGGGCCCGGCGAGGGGAGACCCAGTACTTC,CASRARRGETQYF
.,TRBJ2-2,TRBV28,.,TGTGCCAGCAGCCCCTTTGAGGGTACCGGGGAGCTGTTTTTT,CASSPFEGTGELFF
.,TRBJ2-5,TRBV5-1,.,TGCGCCAGCACCAGGCTGGGACGCATCCAAGAGACCCAGTACTTC,CASTRLGRIQETQYF
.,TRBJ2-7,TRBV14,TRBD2,TGTGCCAGCAGCCTCCCGGGGGGTAAGGACGAGCAGAACTTC,CASSLPGGKDEQNF
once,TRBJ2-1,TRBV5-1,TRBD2,TGCGCCAGCAGCTTGGAGGGGACTAGCGGGGGGACGCAGTTCTTC,CASSLEGTSGGTQFF
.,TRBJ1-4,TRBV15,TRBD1,TGTGGGACAGGCCGGGGGGGGGTTAATGAAAAACTGTTTTTT,CGTGRGGVNEKLFF
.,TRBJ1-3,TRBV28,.,TGTGCCAGCACAAGGGGTTCTGGAAACACCATATATTTT,CASTRGSGNTIYF
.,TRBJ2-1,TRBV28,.,TGTGCCAGCAGTTCAACCTCGGTTTCGGGCAATGAGCAGTTCTTC,CASSSTSVSGNEQFF
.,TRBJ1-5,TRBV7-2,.,TGTGCCAGCAGCTTCGGACAGAACAATCAGCCCCAGCATTTT,CASSFGQNNQPQHF
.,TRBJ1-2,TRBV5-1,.,TGCGCCAGCAGCCGGAGAATAACAGGTGAAGCTAACTATGGCTACACCTTC,CASSRRITGEANYGYTF
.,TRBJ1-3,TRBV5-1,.,TGCGCCAGCAGCTTGAGAGGGGATCACACCATATATTTT,CASSLRGDHTIYF
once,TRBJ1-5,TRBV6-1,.,TGTGCCAGCTCGATGCATGGGCAGCCCCAGCATTTT,CASSMHGQPQHF
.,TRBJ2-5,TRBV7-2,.,TGTGCCAGCAGTCCTCAGGGGGGTGTAGAGACCCAGTACTTC,CASSPQGGVETQYF
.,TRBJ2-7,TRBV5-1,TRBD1,TGCGCCAGCAGCTTGGGGACAGGGGGGAACGAGCAGTACTTC,CASSLGTGGNEQYF
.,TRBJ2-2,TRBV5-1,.,TGCGCCAGCAGCCGACAGGACACCGGGGAGCTGTTTTTT,CASSRQDTGELFF
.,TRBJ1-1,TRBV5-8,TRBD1,TGTGCCAGCAGCTTGGCCAGGGGGCGGAACACTGAAGCTTTCTTT,CASSLARGRNTEAFF
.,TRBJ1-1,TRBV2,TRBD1,TGTGCCAGCAGATGGGTCCAGGGGGCGAGGACTGAAGCTTTCTTT,CASRWVQGARTEAFF
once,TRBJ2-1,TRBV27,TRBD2,TGTGCCAGCTTTAAGGGACTAGCAAAGAGCAATGAGCAGTTCTTC,CASFKGLAKSNEQFF
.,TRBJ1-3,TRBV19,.,TGTGCCTCCTTCCGGGACATAATTTCTGGAAACACCATATATTTT,CASFRDIISGNTIYF
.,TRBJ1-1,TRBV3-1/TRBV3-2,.,TGTGCCAGCAGCCAAGCCCCTCTGAACACTGAAGCTTTCTTT,CASSQAPLNTEAFF